This TCR beta chain was documented in a study of blood T cell repertoires in COVID-19. In the study's own analysis: From reference gene primer amplification, estimates of nucleated cell counts were derived. Assay used: immunoSEQ multiplex PCR; TCRdb lists only in-frame clones, some missing. From that table come the V and J calls and clone size; the DNA was used to work out D and trimming. Counted here are roughly 10,000 clones, around 86% occurring once; the ten biggest clones make up 7% to 9%. Germline values: CDR1 MNHEY, CDR2 SMNVEV (reference sequence). The germline V and J ends were trimmed by 4 bases and 7 bases, with 14 bases remaining between them. The CDR3 is 15 amino acids.

Sequenced material: peripheral blood. The V call is TRBV27, the J call TRBJ1-6, with a tentative D call TRBD1 (6 bases). This TCR came from a man in his sixties or seventies with active COVID-19. CDR3 coding DNA: TGTGCCAGCAGTTACAACAGGGTTAGAAATTCACCCCTCCACTTT. Encoded protein: CASSYNRVRNSPLHF.